These 28 T cell receptor beta chains originate from one sample sequenced in a study of cytomegalovirus exposure and HLA in healthy donors. The data were produced by immunoSEQ multiplex PCR, yet TCRdb's version contains in-frame clones alone and is incomplete. The repertoire holds about 150,000 clones, with 89% as singletons. The sample consisted of PBMCs. The receptors were sampled from a woman younger than 35 in good health and CMV-seropositive.

The gene calls are TRBV4-2 and TRBJ1-1; 10 bases are a match to TRBD1. Per germline, CDR1 LGHNA and CDR2 YNFKEQ. Trimming cost V 1 base and J 3 bases; bases outside gene matches: 5. The CDR3 is made up of 16 amino acids. The CDR3 here is CASSQVYGQGDTEAFF. CDR3 DNA sequence: TGTGCCAGCAGCCAAGTCTACGGACAGGGGGACACTGAAGCTTTCTTT.

The V gene is TRBV10-3, the J gene TRBJ2-2, with 9 bases fitting TRBD1. The J segment lost 6 bases and the V segment lost 7 bases, leaving 12 bases of the junction unmatched. Looked up from germline, CDR1 is ENHRY and CDR2 is SYGVKD. The CDR3 is 16 amino acids. The CDR3 protein is CAIMTGGTLGAGELFF. CDR3 sequence (DNA): TGTGCCATCATGACAGGGGGGACTTTGGGCGCCGGGGAGCTGTTTTTT.

In its sample, this clone was seen once. This chain links TRBV5-1 with TRBJ2-2, with TRBD1 identical over 10 bases. In germline, CDR1 is SGHRS, CDR2 YFSETQ. V was clipped by 3 bases and J by 3 bases; unmatched bases: 11. The CDR3 consists of 18 residues. The CDR3 nucleotides read TGCGCCAGCAGCTCAGTATATTCCGGGACAGGGGACACCGGGGAGCTGTTTTTT. Amino acid sequence: CASSSVYSGTGDTGELFF.

The chain joins TRBV11-2 to TRBJ1-5; TRBD1 matches at 10 bases. The V gene's germline CDR1 is SGHAT and CDR2 FQNNGV. CDR3 length: 15 amino acids. V dropped 1 base and J dropped 4; count of bases not matched to a gene: 1. CDR3 DNA sequence: TGTGCCAGCAGCTTAGGGGACAGGGGAAATCAGCCCCAGCATTTT. Encoded protein: CASSLGDRGNQPQHF.

V usage is TRBV27 and J usage is TRBJ1-5, with TRBD1 identical over 11 bases. Looked up from germline, CDR1 is MNHEY and CDR2 is SMNVEV (reference sequence). J gave up 4 bases and V 2 bases, and 4 bases lay outside the gene matches. The CDR3 has 16 amino acids. Here the CDR3 DNA reads TGTGCCAGCAGTTTACGTGGGACAGGGGGTAATCAGCCCCAGCATTTT. Amino acid sequence: CASSLRGTGGNQPQHF.

The chain combines TRBV9 with TRBJ1-6; 7 nucleotides line up with TRBD1. V dropped 0 bases and J dropped 8; count of bases not matched to a gene: 8. Germline assignment: CDR1 SGDLS and CDR2 YYNGEE. The CDR3 loop spans 16 amino acids. Here the CDR3 DNA reads TGTGCCAGCAGCGTAGGCTCCCAGGGGGGCGATTCACCCCTCCACTTT. Translation gives CASSVGSQGGDSPLHF. Together with reference TRBV9 and TRBJ1-6, the CDR3 gives the full variable domain: DSGVTQTPKHLITATGQRVTLRCSPRSGDLSVYWYQQSLDQGLQFLIQYYNGEERAKGNILERFSAQQFPDLHSELNLSSLELGDSALYFCASSVGSQGGDSPLHFGNGTRLTVT.

The count of this clone is one. This sequence joins TRBV28 and TRBJ1-1; 8 positions agree with TRBD1. The CDR3 runs 17 residues. J gave up 0 bases and V 5 bases, and 11 bases lay outside the gene matches. The germline V gene encodes CDR1 MDHEN and CDR2 SYDVKM. DNA for the CDR3: TGTGCCAGCAGTCACCTCCAGGGGGCCGAAATGAACACTGAAGCTTTCTTT. Protein: CASSHLQGAEMNTEAFF.

V gene TRBV20-1 combines with J gene TRBJ1-1; 7 nucleotides align to TRBD1. The CDR3 covers 10 residues. Trimming took 5 bases from V and 8 from J; bases not matched to a gene: 2. CDR1 DFQATT and CDR2 SNEGSKA come from the germline V gene (reference sequence). CDR3 protein: CSAVDREAFF. CDR3 nucleotide sequence: TGCAGTGCTGTGGACAGGGAAGCTTTCTTT.

The rearrangement joins TRBV4-2 to TRBJ2-5, with TRBD2 identical over 9 bases. CDR3 length equals 16 residues. The germline CDR1 and CDR2 sequences are LGHNA and YNFKEQ. V gave up 5 bases and J gave up 2 bases; unmatched junction bases: 9. CDR3 sequence (DNA): TGTGCCAGCAGCTTCCAGCGGGGGGAGATTCAAGAGACCCAGTACTTC. As protein: CASSFQRGEIQETQYF.

In its sample, this clone was seen once. The chain is built from TRBV5-1 and TRBJ2-7; TRBD2 matches at 10 bases. This CDR3 region has 15 residues. J gave up 4 bases and V 0 bases, and 4 bases lay outside the gene matches. Germline V gene sequence: CDR1 SGHRS, CDR2 YFSETQ. CDR3: CASSLGSGGPYEQYF. The CDR3 coding sequence is TGCGCCAGCAGCTTGGGTAGCGGGGGGCCTTACGAGCAGTACTTC.

The sample holds one count of this clone. J is TRBJ2-2 and V is TRBV28; TRBD1 matches 11 bases. J was trimmed by 5 bases and V by 10 bases; bases with no gene match: 3. The CDR3 sequence is 13 residues long. Germline values: CDR1 MDHEN, CDR2 SYDVKM. As DNA, the CDR3 is TGTGCCACCCGGGACAGGGGGACCGGGGAGCTGTTTTTT. Translated, it gives CATRDRGTGELFF. The entire variable domain, with the rest obtained from reference TRBV28 and TRBJ2-2, is as follows: DVKVTQSSRYLVKRTGEKVFLECVQDMDHENMFWYRQDPGLGLRLIYFSYDVKMKEKGDIPEGYSVSREKKERFSLILESASTNQTSMYLCATRDRGTGELFFGEGSRLTVL.

This chain links TRBV6-1 with TRBJ1-1; weak D call: TRBD1 (5 bases). This CDR3 is built from 15 residues. Per the germline V gene, CDR1 is MNHNS and CDR2 is SASEGT. V was cut by 5 bases and J by 2 bases, with 15 bases left in between. CDR3 sequence (DNA): TGTGCCAGCAGTAGGGGTTCCGTCCCTAACACTGAAGCTTTCTTT. It yields the protein CASSRGSVPNTEAFF.

The genes are TRBV29-1 and TRBJ2-7; D ambiguous. Germline loops: CDR1 SQVTM, CDR2 ANQGSEA. V was pared by 4 bases and J by 2 bases, with 6 bases between. The CDR3 totals 11 residues. CDR3 sequence: CSVVSAYEQYF. The DNA of the CDR3 is TGCAGCGTTGTTTCAGCCTACGAGCAGTACTTC.

The rearrangement joins TRBV30 to TRBJ1-4; TRBD1 aligns across 9 bases. V trimming: 0 bases; J trimming: 8 bases; junction bases outside the gene matches: 10. Germline V gene lookup returns CDR1 GTSNPN and CDR2 SVGIG (reference sequence). This CDR3 has 16 amino acids. Written as DNA, the CDR3 is TGTGCCTGGAGTGTAGCTTGGGACAGGGCAGGCGAAAAACTGTTTTTT. Its protein is CAWSVAWDRAGEKLFF. Full variable domain (outside the CDR3, taken from reference TRBV30 and TRBJ1-4): SQTIHQWPATLVQPVGSPLSLECTVEGTSNPNLYWYRQAAGRGLQLLFYSVGIGQISSEVPQNLSASRPQDRQFILSSKKLLLSDSGFYLCAWSVAWDRAGEKLFFGSGTQLSVL.

J is TRBJ2-6 and V is TRBV4-3; a possible D gene is TRBD2 (7 bases). V lost 4 bases and J 0 bases, leaving 13 bases between the germline ends. CDR1 is LGHNA and CDR2 is YSLEER in the germline V gene. This CDR3 spans 17 amino acids. CDR3 in amino acids: CASSPGEGGSGANVLTF. In DNA, the CDR3 is TGCGCCAGCAGCCCCGGGGAGGGGGGCTCTGGGGCCAACGTCCTGACTTTC.

This clone was recorded only once. This chain links TRBV30 with TRBJ1-4; 8 bases are a match to TRBD1. CDR3 size: 12 residues. V shed 5 bases and J 7 bases; nucleotides not matched to a gene: 3. The germline V gene encodes CDR1 GTSNPN and CDR2 SVGIG (reference sequence). CDR3 residues: CAWGQGGEKLFF. For the CDR3, the DNA is TGTGCCTGGGGACAGGGCGGTGAAAAACTGTTTTTT.

This clone was recorded only once. This chain uses TRBV12-2 with TRBJ1-5. TRBV12-2 is a pseudogene segment. CDR3 length equals 17 residues. This CDR3 reads CASRLGSRIDFDQPQHF. In DNA, the CDR3 is TGTGCAAGTCGCTTAGGGAGTAGGATTGATTTTGATCAGCCCCAGCATTTT.

The chain uses TRBV5-1 and TRBJ2-5, with 7 bases fitting TRBD2. CDR1 is SGHRS, CDR2 YFSETQ, per germline. Germline trimming cut 4 bases from V and 4 bases from J; bases unmatched to any gene: 13. The CDR3 is 16 residues long. The CDR3 DNA sequence: TGCGCCAGCAGCCTACGGACTAGGGGAACTGGAGAGACCCAGTACTTC. Translated, it gives CASSLRTRGTGETQYF.

This clone was observed a handful of times. The rearrangement joins TRBV27 to TRBJ2-7; D perhaps matches TRBD1 (6 bases). CDR1 MNHEY and CDR2 SMNVEV come from the germline V gene (reference sequence). Trimming cost V 5 bases and J 2 bases, with 13 bases left between them. This CDR3 has 14 residues. The CDR3 spells CASSPLDSPYEQYF. DNA of the CDR3: TGTGCCAGCAGTCCTCTGGACAGCCCCTACGAGCAGTACTTC.

The V and J genes are TRBV5-1 and TRBJ1-4; no reliable D call. V dropped 0 bases and J dropped 4 bases, with 7 bases sitting between them. This CDR3 is built from 14 residues. Germline CDR1 SGHRS, CDR2 YFSETQ. CDR3 sequence: CASSLGGVNEKLFF. The CDR3 nucleotides are TGCGCCAGCAGCTTGGGGGGAGTTAATGAAAAACTGTTTTTT.

The rearrangement joins TRBV11-2 to TRBJ2-7; possible D gene TRBD1, 5 bases. V lost 3 bases to trimming and J lost 1 base, with 7 bases between them. Germline lookup yields CDR1 SGHAT and CDR2 FQNNGV. This CDR3 has 13 amino acids. The CDR3 loop is CASSLDTSYEQYF. The CDR3, as DNA: TGTGCCAGCAGCTTGGACACTTCCTACGAGCAGTACTTC.

This clone has just a few counts. The chain is built from TRBV7-7 and TRBJ1-5, with TRBD1 identical over 10 bases. Per germline, CDR1 SSHAT and CDR2 FNYEAQ (reference sequence). V was clipped by 3 bases and J by 7 bases; unmatched bases: 6. The CDR3 is 15 residues long. CDR3 amino acids: CASSFRDRGLQPQHF. CDR3 in DNA: TGTGCCAGCAGCTTCCGGGACAGGGGTCTACAGCCCCAGCATTTT. The full variable domain, completed using reference TRBV7-7 and TRBJ1-5, is GAGVSQSPRYKVTKRGQDVTLRCDPISSHATLYWYQQALGQGPEFLTYFNYEAQPDKSGLPSDRFSAERPEGSISTLTIQRTEQRDSAMYRCASSFRDRGLQPQHFGDGTRLSIL.

The rearrangement joins TRBV28 to TRBJ2-7; the D gene is possibly TRBD1 (6 bases). Trimming took off 6 bases at V and 2 bases at J, with 14 bases between the two ends. Germline V gene sequence: CDR1 MDHEN, CDR2 SYDVKM. CDR3 length: 14 residues. DNA for the CDR3: TGTGCCAGCAGCCTCGGTCGGACAGCCTACGAGCAGTACTTC. This gives the protein CASSLGRTAYEQYF.

This sequence joins TRBV2 and TRBJ2-7, with 7 bases fitting TRBD2. V shed 3 bases and J 0 bases; nucleotides not matched to a gene: 14. This CDR3 region has 18 residues. Germline-derived CDR1 and CDR2 are SNHLY and FYNNEI. In DNA form, the CDR3 reads TGTGCCAGCAGTGAGGGCCTGGCTAGCGGTAGGAGCTCCTACGAGCAGTACTTC. This codes for CASSEGLASGRSSYEQYF.

V is TRBV6-1 and J is TRBJ2-2; 7 bases are a match to TRBD1. The junction had 4 bases not matched to a gene; V was cut back by 6 bases and J by 6 bases. The CDR3 is 13 residues long. Germline CDR1 reads MNHNS; CDR2 reads SASEGT. Here the CDR3 reads CASSGQVPGELFF. The CDR3 region has the DNA TGTGCCAGCAGCGGACAGGTCCCCGGGGAGCTGTTTTTT.

The chain employs TRBV11-2 and TRBJ2-1; weak D call: TRBD2 (6 bases). V was cut by 1 base and J by 0 bases, with 13 bases left in between. The germline CDR1 and CDR2 sequences are SGHAT and FQNNGV. The length of the CDR3 is 17 residues. As DNA, the CDR3 is TGTGCCAGCAGCTTAGTAATTGGCGGGGCCTCCTACAATGAGCAGTTCTTC. It specifies CASSLVIGGASYNEQFF.

The CDR3 here is CASSLRIGTSVPGEQYF. As DNA, the CDR3 is TGTGCCAGCAGCTTGCGGATTGGGACTAGCGTGCCTGGCGAGCAGTACTTC. This rearrangement joins TRBV11-1 to TRBJ2-7, with 10 bases matching TRBD2. V lost 3 bases, J lost 6 bases, and 14 bases stayed unmatched. Germline lookup yields CDR1 SGHAT and CDR2 FQDESV (reference sequence). The CDR3 runs to 17 residues.

The chain carries TRBV10-3 and TRBJ2-3, with 7 bases lining up with TRBD2. The CDR3 is 15 amino acids. Germline-derived CDR1 and CDR2 are ENHRY and SYGVKD. Trimming at V came to 5 bases and at J to 0 bases, leaving 5 bases not matched to a gene. This chain's CDR3 is CAISSLAISTDTQYF. CDR3 DNA: TGTGCCATCAGTTCACTAGCGATCAGCACAGATACGCAGTATTTT.